This T cell receptor beta chain was identified in a study of high-grade serous ovarian cancer treatment subgroups. Only one count was recorded for this clone. Germline CDR1 PRHDT, CDR2 FYEKMQ (reference sequence). V trimming: 6 bases; J trimming: 5 bases; junction bases outside the gene matches: 16. The CDR3 extends over 17 amino acids. Using immunoSEQ multiplex PCR, the repertoire was profiled, and TCRdb retains in-frame clones only, with some absent. The sample lists around 27,000 clones; roughly four fifths were seen once. Tumor samples were taken before definitive surgery or chemotherapy. The TCR was taken from a human donor with high-grade serous ovarian cancer. The chain is built from TRBV13 and TRBJ2-3, with 8 positions matching TRBD2. What was sequenced was tumor tissue. CDR3 bases: TGTGCCAGCAGTCGCGGACCCGGAGCGGGAGTGAGAGATACGCAGTATTTT. Amino acid sequence: CASSRGPGAGVRDTQYF. Filled out from reference TRBV13 and TRBJ2-3, the complete variable domain reads AAGVIQSPRHLIKEKRETATLKCYPIPRHDTVYWYQQGPGQDPQFLISFYEKMQSDKGSIPDRFSAQQFSDYHSELNMSSLELGDSALYFCASSRGPGAGVRDTQYFGPGTRLTVL.